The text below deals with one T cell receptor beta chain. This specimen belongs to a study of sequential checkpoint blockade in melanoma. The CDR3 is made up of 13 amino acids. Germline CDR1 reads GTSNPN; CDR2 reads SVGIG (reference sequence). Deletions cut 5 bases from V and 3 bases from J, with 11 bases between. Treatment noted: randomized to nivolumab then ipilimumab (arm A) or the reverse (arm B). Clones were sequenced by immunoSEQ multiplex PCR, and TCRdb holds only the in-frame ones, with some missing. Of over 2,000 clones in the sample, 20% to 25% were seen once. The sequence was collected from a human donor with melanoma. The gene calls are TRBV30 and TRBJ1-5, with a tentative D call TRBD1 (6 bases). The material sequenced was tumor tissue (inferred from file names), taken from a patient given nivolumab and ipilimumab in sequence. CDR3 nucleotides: TGTGCCTGGTCGACAGGAATCAATCAGCCCCAGCATTTT. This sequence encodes CAWSTGINQPQHF.